Detailed here is one TCR beta chain. Regarding time point: sample taken at primary tumor resection. The study sequenced unsorted whole RNA from tumor, nontumor lung or frozen PBMC. Every TCR cDNA molecule carried a tag that served as a unique molecular identifier. One entry per CDR3 protein results from TCRdb running MiXCR on the 5' RACE reads. The sample records some 83,000 distinct CDR3 sequences, 15% to 25% being singletons. This sample was taken from a study of spatial heterogeneity in lung cancer. Germline-derived CDR1 and CDR2 are SEHNR and FQNEAQ (reference sequence). This CDR3 is 14 amino acids long. V gave up 2 bases and J gave up 1 base, with 8 bases separating them.

The chain has TRBV7-9 and TRBJ1-1, with D hard to call. The specimen was PBMCs, collected at surgery. This receptor was taken from a male donor with early-stage non-small cell lung cancer. CDR3 coding DNA: TGTGCCAGCAGCTTAATACCTGCGAACACTGAAGCTTTCTTT. Encoded protein: CASSLIPANTEAFF.